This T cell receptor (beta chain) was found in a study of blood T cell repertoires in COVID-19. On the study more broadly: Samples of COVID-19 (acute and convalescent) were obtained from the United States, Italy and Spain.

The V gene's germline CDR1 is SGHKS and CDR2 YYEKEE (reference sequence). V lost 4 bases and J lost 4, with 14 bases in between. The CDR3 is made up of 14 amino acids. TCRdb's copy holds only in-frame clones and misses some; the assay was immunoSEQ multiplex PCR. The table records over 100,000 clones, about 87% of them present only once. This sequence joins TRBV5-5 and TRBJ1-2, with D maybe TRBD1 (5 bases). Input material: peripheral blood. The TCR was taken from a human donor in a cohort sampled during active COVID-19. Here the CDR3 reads CASSRGSWSYGYTF. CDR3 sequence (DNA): TGTGCCAGCAGCAGGGGCTCCTGGTCCTATGGCTACACCTTC.